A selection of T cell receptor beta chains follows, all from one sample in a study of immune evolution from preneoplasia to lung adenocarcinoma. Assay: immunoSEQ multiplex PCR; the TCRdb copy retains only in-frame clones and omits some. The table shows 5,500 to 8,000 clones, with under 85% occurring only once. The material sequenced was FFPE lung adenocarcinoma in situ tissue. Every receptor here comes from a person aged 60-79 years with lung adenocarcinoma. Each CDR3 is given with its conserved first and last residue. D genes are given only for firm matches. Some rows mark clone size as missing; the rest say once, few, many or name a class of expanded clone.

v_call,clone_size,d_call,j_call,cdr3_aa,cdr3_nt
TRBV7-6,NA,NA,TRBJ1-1,CASSLMAGWGSDTEAFF,TGTGCCAGCAGCTTAATGGCCGGTTGGGGGTCGGACACTGAAGCTTTCTTT
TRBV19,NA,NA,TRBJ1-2,CASSIPGFRYTF,TGTGCCAGTAGTATCCCAGGATTTCGCTACACCTTC
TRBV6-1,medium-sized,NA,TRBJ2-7,CASSEGPASYEQYF,TGTGCCAGCAGTGAAGGGCCGGCTTCCTACGAGCAGTACTTC
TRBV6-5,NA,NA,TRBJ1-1,CASSYSGGNTEAFF,TGTGCCAGCAGTTACTCAGGCGGGAACACTGAAGCTTTCTTT
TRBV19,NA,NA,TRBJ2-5,CASSIQETQYF,TGTGCCAGTAGTATCCAAGAGACCCAGTACTTC
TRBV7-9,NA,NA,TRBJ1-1,CASSLQGSTEAFF,TGTGCCAGCAGCTTACAGGGGAGCACTGAAGCTTTCTTT
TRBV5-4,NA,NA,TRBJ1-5,CASSKAGINQPQHF,TGTGCCAGCAGCAAGGCAGGTATTAATCAGCCCCAGCATTTT
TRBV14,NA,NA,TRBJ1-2,CASSQGIYGYTF,TGTGCCAGCAGCCAGGGGATCTATGGCTACACCTTC
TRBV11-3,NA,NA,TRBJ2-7,CASSFGGTYEQYF,TGTGCCAGCAGCTTCGGCGGAACCTACGAGCAGTACTTC
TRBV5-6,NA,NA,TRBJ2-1,CASSLPDRRNEQFF,TGTGCCAGCAGCTTGCCAGACAGACGCAATGAGCAGTTCTTC
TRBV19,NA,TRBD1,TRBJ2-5,CASSILLGQGGETQYF,TGTGCCAGTAGTATCTTGTTGGGACAGGGAGGTGAGACCCAGTACTTC
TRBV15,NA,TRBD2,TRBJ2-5,CATSRGLAGKTQYF,TGTGCCACCAGCAGAGGCCTAGCGGGGAAGACCCAGTACTTC
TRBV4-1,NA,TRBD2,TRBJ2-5,CASSQIGTSGETQYF,TGCGCCAGCAGCCAAATAGGGACTAGCGGGGAGACCCAGTACTTC
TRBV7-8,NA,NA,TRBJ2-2,CASLPNRDLGPGELFF,TGTGCCAGCTTACCCAACCGGGACTTGGGGCCCGGGGAGCTGTTTTTT
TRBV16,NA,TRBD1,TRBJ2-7,CASSRPGTGNYEQYF,TGTGCCAGCAGCCGCCCCGGGACAGGGAACTACGAGCAGTACTTC
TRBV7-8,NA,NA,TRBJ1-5,CASTPGEGSINQPQHF,TGTGCCAGCACCCCCGGGGAAGGGTCAATTAATCAGCCCCAGCATTTT
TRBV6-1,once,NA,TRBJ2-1,CASSLLVGTYNEQFF,TGTGCCAGCAGTTTACTAGTGGGGACCTACAATGAGCAGTTCTTC
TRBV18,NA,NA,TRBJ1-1,CASSPNRGMNTEAFF,TGTGCCAGCTCACCAAACCGGGGGATGAACACTGAAGCTTTCTTT
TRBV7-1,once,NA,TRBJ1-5,CASSLNPRGYQPQHF,TGTGCCAGCAGCTTGAACCCCCGGGGGTATCAGCCCCAGCATTTT
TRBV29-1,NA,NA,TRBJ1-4,CSGGSTNEKLFF,TGCAGCGGCGGCAGCACTAATGAAAAACTGTTTTTT
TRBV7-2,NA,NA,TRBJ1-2,CASSFSLQYGYTF,TGTGCCAGCAGCTTCTCCTTGCAGTATGGCTACACCTTC
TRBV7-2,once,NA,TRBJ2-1,CASSLGTSRTNEQFF,TGTGCCAGCAGCCTCGGGACGTCGAGGACTAATGAGCAGTTCTTC
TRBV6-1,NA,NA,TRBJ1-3,CASSLTGLTGNTIYF,TGTGCCAGCAGTCTAACAGGGTTAACTGGAAACACCATATATTTT
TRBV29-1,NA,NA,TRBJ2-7,CSVETTGREQYF,TGCAGCGTTGAAACTACAGGGCGCGAGCAGTACTTC
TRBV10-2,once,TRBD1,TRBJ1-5,CASSWDRNQPQHF,TGCGCCAGCAGTTGGGACAGAAATCAGCCCCAGCATTTT
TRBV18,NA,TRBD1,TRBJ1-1,CASSQTGFTEAFF,TGTGCCAGCTCACAGACAGGGTTCACTGAAGCTTTCTTT
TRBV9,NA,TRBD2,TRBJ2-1,CASSVGLAGGPRNEQFF,TGTGCCAGCAGCGTAGGACTAGCGGGGGGGCCTCGAAATGAGCAGTTCTTC
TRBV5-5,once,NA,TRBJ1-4,CASSRKGEKLFF,TGTGCCAGCAGCCGTAAGGGCGAAAAACTGTTTTTT
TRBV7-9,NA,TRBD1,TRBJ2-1,CASRGQGMANEQFF,TGTGCCAGCAGGGGACAGGGTATGGCCAATGAGCAGTTCTTC
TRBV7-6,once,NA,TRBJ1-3,CASSIPWDSGNTIYF,TGTGCCAGCAGCATCCCCTGGGATTCTGGAAACACCATATATTTT
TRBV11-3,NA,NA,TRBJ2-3,CASSFDPGTDTQYF,TGTGCCAGCAGCTTTGACCCAGGCACAGATACGCAGTATTTT
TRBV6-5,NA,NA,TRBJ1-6,CARSARTVNNSPLHF,TGTGCCAGATCTGCTCGGACAGTCAATAATTCACCCCTCCACTTT
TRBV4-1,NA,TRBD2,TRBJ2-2,CASSQDMWGGTGELFF,TGCGCCAGCAGCCAAGATATGTGGGGAGGGACCGGGGAGCTGTTTTTT
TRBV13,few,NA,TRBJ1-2,CASSLGNRLNNYGYTF,TGTGCCAGCAGTCTAGGAAATCGACTAAATAACTATGGCTACACCTTC
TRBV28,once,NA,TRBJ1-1,CASSLLTDLEAFF,TGTGCCAGCAGTTTATTGACAGACCTTGAAGCTTTCTTT
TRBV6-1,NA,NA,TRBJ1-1,CASSGGGFDTEAFF,TGTGCCAGCAGTGGGGGGGGGTTCGACACTGAAGCTTTCTTT
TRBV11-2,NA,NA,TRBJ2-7,CASSLKQGPYEQYF,TGTGCCAGCAGCTTAAAACAAGGACCCTACGAGCAGTACTTC
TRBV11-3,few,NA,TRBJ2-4,CASSSGRTLYF,TGTGCCAGCAGCTCGGGACGGACGCTGTACTTC
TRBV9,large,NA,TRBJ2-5,CASSLGDIETQYF,TGTGCCAGCAGCCTAGGGGATATTGAGACCCAGTACTTC
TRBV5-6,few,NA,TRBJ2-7,CASSYSYEQYF,TGTGCCAGCAGCTATTCCTACGAGCAGTACTTC
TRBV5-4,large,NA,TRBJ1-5,CASSADSGEQPQHF,TGTGCCAGCAGCGCGGACAGCGGGGAACAGCCCCAGCATTTT
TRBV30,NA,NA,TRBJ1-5,CAWRISGPSNQPQHF,TGTGCCTGGAGGATATCAGGGCCTTCTAATCAGCCCCAGCATTTT
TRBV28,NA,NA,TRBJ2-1,CASRWTGLNEQFF,TGTGCCAGCAGATGGACCGGACTTAATGAGCAGTTCTTC
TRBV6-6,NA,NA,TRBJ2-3,CASSPRGGDTQYF,TGTGCCAGCAGCCCGCGCGGAGGAGATACGCAGTATTTT
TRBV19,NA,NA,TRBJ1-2,CASSKGLANYGYTF,TGTGCCAGTAGTAAAGGCTTGGCTAACTATGGCTACACCTTC
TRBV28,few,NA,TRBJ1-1,CASSFGVLPTEAFF,TGTGCCAGCAGTTTCGGGGTCCTTCCAACTGAAGCTTTCTTT
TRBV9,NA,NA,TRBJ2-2,CASSVAWWFGEGTGDTGELFF,TGTGCCAGCAGCGTAGCTTGGTGGTTTGGGGAGGGGACAGGTGACACCGGGGAGCTGTTTTTT
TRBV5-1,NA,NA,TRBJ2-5,CASTIQSGGNTQYF,TGCGCCAGCACAATCCAATCCGGGGGAAATACCCAGTACTTC
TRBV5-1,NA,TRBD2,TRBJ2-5,CASNPGGGKETQYF,TGCGCCAGCAACCCCGGGGGGGGCAAAGAGACCCAGTACTTC
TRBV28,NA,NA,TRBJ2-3,CASRTSPLPLTDTQYF,TGTGCCAGCAGGACAAGCCCCCTTCCGCTCACAGATACGCAGTATTTT
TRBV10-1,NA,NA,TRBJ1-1,CASSEVRGARTEAFF,TGCGCCAGCAGTGAGGTTCGGGGGGCACGGACTGAAGCTTTCTTT
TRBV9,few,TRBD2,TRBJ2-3,CASSPRLAGGRTDTQYF,TGTGCCAGCAGCCCAAGACTAGCGGGGGGGCGAACAGATACGCAGTATTTT
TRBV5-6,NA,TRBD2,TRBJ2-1,CASSPGLAGGRGEQFF,TGTGCCAGCAGCCCGGGACTAGCGGGAGGCAGGGGTGAGCAGTTCTTC
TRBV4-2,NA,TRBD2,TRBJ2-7,CASSQDLGLALYEQYF,TGTGCCAGCAGCCAAGATTTGGGACTAGCCCTCTACGAGCAGTACTTC
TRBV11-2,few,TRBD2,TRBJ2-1,CASSFSSGGNEQFF,TGTGCCAGCAGCTTTTCTAGCGGGGGCAATGAGCAGTTCTTC
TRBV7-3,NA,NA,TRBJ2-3,CASSLMGSTDTQYF,TGTGCCAGCAGCTTAATGGGGAGCACAGATACGCAGTATTTT
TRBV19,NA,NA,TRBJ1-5,CASSIDGTGSQPQHF,TGTGCCAGTAGTATAGATGGTACAGGGAGTCAGCCCCAGCATTTT
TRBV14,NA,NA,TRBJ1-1,CASSQMSGASEAFF,TGTGCCAGCAGCCAAATGTCAGGAGCCAGTGAAGCTTTCTTT